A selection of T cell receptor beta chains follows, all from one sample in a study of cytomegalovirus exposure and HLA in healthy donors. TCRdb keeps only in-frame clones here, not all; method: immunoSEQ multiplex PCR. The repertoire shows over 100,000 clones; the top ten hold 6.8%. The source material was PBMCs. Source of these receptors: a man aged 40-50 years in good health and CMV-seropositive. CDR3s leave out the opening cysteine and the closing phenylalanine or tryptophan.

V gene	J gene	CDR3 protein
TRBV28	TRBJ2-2	ASSLAGSSLTGELF
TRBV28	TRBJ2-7	LVVSSYEQY
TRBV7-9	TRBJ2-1	ASSPQAPHYEQF
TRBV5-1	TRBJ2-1	ASSQGQIYYNEQF
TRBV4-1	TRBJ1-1	ASSQDTRGRLYTEAF
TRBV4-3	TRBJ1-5	ASSQDRPTGYNQPQH
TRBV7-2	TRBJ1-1	ASSRQGGMNTEAF
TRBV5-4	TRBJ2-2	ASNPSTNTGELF
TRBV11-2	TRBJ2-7	ASSGTGGFLEQY
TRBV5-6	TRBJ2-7	ASSLAGSETYEQY
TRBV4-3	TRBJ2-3	ASSQNRDRGPDTQY
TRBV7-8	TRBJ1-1	ASSASRGDTEAF
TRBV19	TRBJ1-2	ASSPGTGPFYGYT
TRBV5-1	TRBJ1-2	ASSLSDYYGYT
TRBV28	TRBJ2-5	ASSFNRDRKETQY
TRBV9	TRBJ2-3	ASSGLAGESDTQY
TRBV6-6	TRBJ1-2	ASSRDRTYGYT
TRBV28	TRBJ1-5	ASSQGGARNQPQH
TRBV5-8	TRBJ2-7	ASSSRYSGNSGEQY
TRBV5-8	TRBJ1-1	ASSPNSGGNTEAF
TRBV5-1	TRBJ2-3	ASSFRDTDTQY
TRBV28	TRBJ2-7	ASGGQPTYEQY
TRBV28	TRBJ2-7	ASSLAMAGAPFEQY
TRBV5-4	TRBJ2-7	ASSPGTFSSYEQY
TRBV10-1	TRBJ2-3	ADSGGSTDTQY
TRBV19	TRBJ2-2	ASSIVPPGELF
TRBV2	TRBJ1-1	ASSNIQVWYTEAF
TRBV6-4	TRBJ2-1	ASSFTGANEQF
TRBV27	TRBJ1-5	ASSLWQGNQPQH
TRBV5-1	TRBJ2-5	ASSIGTGPETQY
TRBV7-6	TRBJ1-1	ASSLAANKNTEAF
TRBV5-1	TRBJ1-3	ASSLGGHDSGNTIY
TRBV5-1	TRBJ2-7	ASSVRGFSYEQY
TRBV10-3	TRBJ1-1	ASKKGGLSNTEAF
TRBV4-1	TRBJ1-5	ASSHPLGQGGQPQH
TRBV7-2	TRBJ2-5	ASSLQETQY
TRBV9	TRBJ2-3	ASSAYGLQTQY
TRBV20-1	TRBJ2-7	SARDVEQY
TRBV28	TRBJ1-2	ASRPGGLNYGYT
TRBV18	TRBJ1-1	ASSPRVGNTEAF
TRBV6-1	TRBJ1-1	ASSEKWARGTEAF
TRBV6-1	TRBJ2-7	ASSVYSSYEQY
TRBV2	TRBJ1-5	ASSLRTGGRQPQH
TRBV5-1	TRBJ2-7	ASSLAGGRRGSYEQY
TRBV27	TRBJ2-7	ASSTQRTGGFYEQY
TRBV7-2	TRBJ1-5	ASSLEGALGSNQPQH
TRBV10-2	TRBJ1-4	ASGQGGEKLF
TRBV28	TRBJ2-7	ASSPAGGSYEQY
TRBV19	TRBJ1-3	ASSSAGTGNTIY
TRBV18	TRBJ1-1	ASSATWEARTEAF